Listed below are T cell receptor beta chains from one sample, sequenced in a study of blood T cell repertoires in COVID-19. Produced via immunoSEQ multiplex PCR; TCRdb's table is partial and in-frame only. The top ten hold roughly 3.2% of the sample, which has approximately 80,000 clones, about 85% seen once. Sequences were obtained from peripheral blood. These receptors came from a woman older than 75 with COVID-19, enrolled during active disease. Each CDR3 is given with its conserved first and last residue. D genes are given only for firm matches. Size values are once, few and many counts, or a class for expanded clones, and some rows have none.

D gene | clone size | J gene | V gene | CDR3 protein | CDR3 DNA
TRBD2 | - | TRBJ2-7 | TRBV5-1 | CASNTETSGRNEQYF | TGCGCCAGCAACACGGAGACTAGCGGGAGAAATGAGCAGTACTTC
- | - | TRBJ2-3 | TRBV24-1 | CATSDFTGQEGTDTQYF | TGTGCCACCAGTGACTTCACTGGACAGGAGGGAACAGATACGCAGTATTTT
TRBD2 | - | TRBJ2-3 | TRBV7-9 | CASSRGLAGGETDTQYF | TGTGCCAGCAGTCGTGGGCTAGCGGGGGGAGAGACAGATACGCAGTATTTT
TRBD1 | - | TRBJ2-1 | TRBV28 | CASSLLGRGRSIEQFF | TGTGCCAGCAGTTTATTAGGCAGGGGGCGCTCAATTGAGCAGTTCTTC
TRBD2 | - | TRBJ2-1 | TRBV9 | CASSPRGLAGSNEQFF | TGTGCCAGCAGCCCGCGTGGACTAGCGGGGTCCAATGAGCAGTTCTTC
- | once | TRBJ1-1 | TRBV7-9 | CASSLVGTRNTEAFF | TGTGCCAGCAGCTTAGTAGGGACTAGGAACACTGAAGCTTTCTTT
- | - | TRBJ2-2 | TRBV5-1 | CASSITGKGTGELFF | TGCGCCAGCAGCATAACAGGGAAGGGCACCGGGGAGCTGTTTTTT
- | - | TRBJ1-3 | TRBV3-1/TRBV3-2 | CASSPRQADSGNTIYF | TGTGCCAGCAGCCCCCGACAGGCTGACTCTGGAAACACCATATATTTT
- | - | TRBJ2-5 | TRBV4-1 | CASSQDRSRGEETQYF | TGCGCCAGCAGCCAAGATAGGAGCAGGGGGGAGGAGACCCAGTACTTC
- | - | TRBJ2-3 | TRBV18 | CASSPRGGTQYF | TGTGCCAGCTCCCCCAGGGGCGGTACGCAGTATTTT
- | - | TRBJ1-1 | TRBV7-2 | CASSLSQGITEAFF | TGTGCCAGCAGTTTATCCCAGGGTATCACTGAAGCTTTCTTT
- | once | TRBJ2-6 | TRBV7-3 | CASSPTGAGVRSGANVLTF | TGTGCCAGCAGCCCAACGGGCGCAGGGGTCCGTTCTGGGGCCAACGTCCTGACTTTC
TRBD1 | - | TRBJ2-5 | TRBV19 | CASSIAAGGAETQYF | TGTGCCAGTAGTATAGCGGCAGGGGGCGCGGAGACCCAGTACTTC
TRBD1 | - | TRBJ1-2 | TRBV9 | CASSPLAGTGGGYTF | TGTGCCAGCAGCCCCCTCGCAGGGACAGGGGGTGGCTACACCTTC
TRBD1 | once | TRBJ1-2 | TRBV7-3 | CASSPIETGLYGYTF | TGTGCCAGCAGCCCGATTGAGACAGGGTTATATGGCTACACCTTC
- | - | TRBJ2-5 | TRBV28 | CASSAPSVAETQYF | TGTGCCAGCAGTGCGCCCAGCGTGGCCGAGACCCAGTACTTC
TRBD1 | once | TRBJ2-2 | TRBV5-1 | CASSFGTGGVTGELFF | TGCGCCAGCAGCTTCGGGACAGGGGGCGTCACCGGGGAGCTGTTTTTT
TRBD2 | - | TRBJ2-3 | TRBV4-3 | CASSQDRPGGATDTQYF | TGCGCCAGCAGCCAAGATCGCCCCGGGGGGGCCACAGATACGCAGTATTTT
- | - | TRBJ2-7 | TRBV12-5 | CASGLTPGWGNYEQYF | TGTGCTAGTGGTTTGACCCCGGGATGGGGAAACTACGAGCAGTACTTC
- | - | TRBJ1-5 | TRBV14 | CASSLSGGRQPQHF | TGTGCCAGCAGCCTTAGTGGGGGCCGTCAGCCCCAGCATTTT
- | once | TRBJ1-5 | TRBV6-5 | CASSYSNGLSNQPQHF | TGTGCCAGCAGTTACTCGAATGGCTTGAGCAATCAGCCCCAGCATTTT
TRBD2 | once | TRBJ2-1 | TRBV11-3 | CASSPGGGSGRNSYNEQFF | TGTGCCAGCAGCCCAGGGGGGGGTAGCGGGAGGAACTCCTACAATGAGCAGTTCTTC
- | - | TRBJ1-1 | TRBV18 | CASSPPWGGDMNTEAFF | TGTGCCAGCTCACCACCGTGGGGGGGGGATATGAACACTGAAGCTTTCTTT
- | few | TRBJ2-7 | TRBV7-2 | CASSFTGASYEQYF | TGTGCCAGCAGCTTCACAGGAGCTTCCTACGAGCAGTACTTC
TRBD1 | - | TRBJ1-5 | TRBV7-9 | CASSLAGQGSQPQHF | TGTGCCAGCAGCTTAGCGGGACAGGGGTCACAGCCCCAGCATTTT
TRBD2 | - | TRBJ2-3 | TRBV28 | CASSSFIAGGSVF | TGTGCCAGCAGTTCATTCATAGCGGGGGGGTCGGTATTT
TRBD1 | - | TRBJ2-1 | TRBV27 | CASRFTGTGRNNEQFF | TGTGCCAGCAGATTTACTGGGACAGGGAGGAACAATGAGCAGTTCTTC
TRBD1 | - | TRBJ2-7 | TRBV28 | CASRGDSYEQYF | TGTGCCAGCAGAGGGGACAGCTACGAGCAGTACTTC
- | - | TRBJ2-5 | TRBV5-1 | CASQAGGTGGETQYF | TGCGCCAGCCAAGCGGGAGGGACAGGGGGAGAGACCCAGTACTTC
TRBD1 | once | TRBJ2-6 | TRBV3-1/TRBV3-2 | CASSRSRDRSGANVLTF | TGTGCCAGCAGTCGGTCCCGGGACAGGTCCGGGGCCAACGTCCTGACTTTC
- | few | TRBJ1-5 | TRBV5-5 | CASSLWQGSNQPQHF | TGTGCCAGCAGCTTGTGGCAGGGTAGCAATCAGCCCCAGCATTTT